This T cell receptor beta chain was sequenced during a study of radiation and T cells in renal cell carcinoma (dated by TCRdb to the early 2020s). Regarding the research as a whole: The samples were drawn from a clinical trial, where primary renal cell carcinomas were treated with 15 Gy of stereotactic body radiation therapy and then removed by nephrectomy 4 weeks afterward. In the approximately 49 samples combined, some 4,000,000 unique CDR3 nucleotide sequences were found, encoding about 3 million unique CDR3 amino acid sequences. TCR beta sequencing covered around 50 samples in total, comprising some 25 tumors and approximately 27 peripheral blood samples. Beyond this particular receptor, the publication reports: Because the trial had a single-armed design, the trial could not examine how radiation dose or scheduling affected the TCR repertoire. Because pretreatment tumor biopsies were not available, the baseline intratumoral presence of clonotypes could not be determined. Blood repertoire dynamics were not followed beyond 4 weeks after treatment. In blood, the top tumor clonotypes increased from baseline to 2 weeks after radiation and then shrank by 4 weeks, which suggests a temporary expansion of tumor-resident clones.

This clone was recorded a few times. Its antigen is not yet known. The record has no base qualities; no much larger clone is one base away. Reading the label with the study, this specimen's time point is: blood 2 weeks post-SBRT. What this sample's treatment or condition label stands for: 15 Gy SBRT to primary tumor, nephrectomy 4 weeks later. To track tumor-enriched clonotypes, serial peripheral blood was sampled from radiation-treated patients at baseline and at 2 weeks and 4 weeks after SBRT. Every patient had renal cell carcinoma of clear cell pathology. The QIAamp DNA Blood Mini Kit (Qiagen) was used to prepare genomic DNA for TCR sequencing. The analyses included just those samples that passed every quality control check. The CDR3 starts with the cysteine, ends with the phenylalanine, and has 16 residues. Only the CDR3 DNA is retained, 48 bases long and in frame from the first base. Looking up the germline V gene yields CDR1 MNHEY and CDR2 SVGAGI. Between the V and J ends, shortened by 4 bases and 0 bases respectively, the junction contains 16 bases.

TCR beta libraries were generated from genomic DNA with the immunoSEQ kit, following the manufacturer's recommendations. For library preparation, a first multiplex PCR was performed with proprietary primers, followed by a second PCR in which unique barcodes were added, and bead cleanups were performed after each round. Each sample batch included a kit-provided positive control reaction and a negative control reaction. The final libraries underwent checking on an Agilent 4200 TapeStation D1000 ScreenTape, volumetric pooling, and quantification by qPCR. Sequencing ran on an Illumina NextSeq500 with a MidOutput 150-cycle cartridge, using 156 Read1 and 15 Index1 cycles with kit custom primers. The pooled library was loaded at about 1 pM, and approximately 19% PhiX control was spiked in. Concerning the study's data processing: The vendor-processed data were analyzed in R, and a clonotype was defined as all T cells that share the same CDR3 nucleotide sequence. For clone abundance analyses, frequencies were normalized to the 10,000 most abundant clones per sample. Public T cell clones, which averaged fewer than five per sample, were excluded before analysis. An abundance difference of at least 32-fold between compartments was the criterion for calling clonotypes tumor-enriched or baseline blood-enriched. Clonotypes expanded or contracted between blood time points were identified with a beta-binomial differential abundance model. Similarity between tumor and blood repertoires was quantified using the Baroni-Urbani and Buser coefficient, and groups were compared with two-tailed Wilcoxon tests in R. TCRdb took this table from immuneACCESS and kept in-frame rearrangements with V and J called. Such tables lack part of the clones; where checked against another copy, unresolved V genes explain under half of the gap, and the rest is unexplained. V and J calls and clone size are those listed in that table; D and trimming were worked out from the DNA. For this sample the table gives approximately 75,000 clones, of which more than 75% were detected only once. The ten largest clones add up to approximately 6% of the sample.

The sequence was obtained from a man aged 60-69 years with renal cell carcinoma. The chain was built from TRBV6-5 and TRBJ2-7, and TRBD2 may be the D gene, going by 7 matching bases. This sample comprised blood, obtained from a patient whose treatment included radiotherapy and nephrectomy. The sequenced DNA is TGTGCCAGCAGTTCCCCGGGACGGGGGGCCTCCTACGAGCAGTACTTC. It encodes CASSSPGRGASYEQYF.